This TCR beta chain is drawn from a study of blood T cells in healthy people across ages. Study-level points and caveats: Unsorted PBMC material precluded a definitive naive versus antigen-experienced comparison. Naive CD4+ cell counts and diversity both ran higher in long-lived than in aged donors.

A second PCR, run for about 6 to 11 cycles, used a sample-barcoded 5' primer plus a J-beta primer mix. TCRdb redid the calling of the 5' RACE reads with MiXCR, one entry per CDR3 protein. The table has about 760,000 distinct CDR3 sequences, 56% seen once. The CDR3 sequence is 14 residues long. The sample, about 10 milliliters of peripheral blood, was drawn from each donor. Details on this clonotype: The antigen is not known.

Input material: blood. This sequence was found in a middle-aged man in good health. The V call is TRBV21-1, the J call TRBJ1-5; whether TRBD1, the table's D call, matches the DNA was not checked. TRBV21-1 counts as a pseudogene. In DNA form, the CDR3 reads TGTGCCAGCAGAACAGGGGGCCAGGCTCAGCCCCAGCATTTT. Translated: CASRTGGQAQPQHF.